A selection of T cell receptor beta chains follows, all from one sample in a study of CD8 T cells in ankylosing spondylitis. TCRdb re-called the 5' RACE reads through MiXCR, storing one row per CDR3 protein. The sample holds about 510,000 distinct CDR3 sequences; 5.3% are singletons and the top ten take 3% to 4%. The sample comprised blood, either unsorted or a sorted T cell fraction (not recorded which). These receptor sequences come from a male donor with ankylosing spondylitis. The CDR3 runs from the conserved cysteine through the conserved F or W. D genes are given only for firm matches. Rows may omit the clone size; those that give it use once, few, many or a size class.

few,.,TRBV5-1,TRBJ2-5,TGCGCCAGCAGCTTGGCCGCAGTTCAGGGAGAGACCCAGTACTTC,CASSLAAVQGETQYF
many,TRBD1,TRBV10-3,TRBJ1-2,TGTGCCATCAGCCCGACAGGGAACTATGGCTACACCTTC,CAISPTGNYGYTF
.,.,TRBV30,TRBJ2-6,TGTGCCTGGAGTGTATCTGGGGCCAACGTCCTGACTTTC,CAWSVSGANVLTF
few,TRBD1,TRBV20-1,TRBJ1-5,TGCAGTGCTAGAGACTTGGGACAGGGGTATGAGCAGCCCCAGCATTTT,CSARDLGQGYEQPQHF
many,.,TRBV29-1,TRBJ1-1,TGCAGCGTAGCGGGACAAGGGAACACTGAAGCTTTCTTT,CSVAGQGNTEAFF
.,.,TRBV5-1,TRBJ2-7,TGCGCCAGCGCTTTGGTTCAGGGCAACGGCGAGCAGTACTTC,CASALVQGNGEQYF
many,.,TRBV20-1,TRBJ2-3,TGCAGTGCTAGAGATCCCCGGACGGTGGGTCGGGATACGCAGTATTTT,CSARDPRTVGRDTQYF
many,.,TRBV27,TRBJ1-3,TGTGCCAGCAGTTCACGGGGACATTCCTCTGGAAACACCATATATTTT,CASSSRGHSSGNTIYF
many,.,TRBV29-1,TRBJ1-2,TGCAGCATTCGACAGGTATATGGCTACACCTTC,CSIRQVYGYTF
many,.,TRBV21-1,TRBJ1-5,TGTGCCAGCAGCCCACGGGGGAAGAGCAATCAGCCCCAGCATTTT,CASSPRGKSNQPQHF
many,.,TRBV11-2,TRBJ2-1,TGTGCCAGCAGCCCGGCCGGCTACTCCTACAATGAGCAGTTCTTC,CASSPAGYSYNEQFF
.,.,TRBV20-1,TRBJ2-7,TGCAGTGTTATGGAGACCTCCTACGAGCAGTACTTC,CSVMETSYEQYF
many,.,TRBV6-5,TRBJ2-5,TGTGCCAGCAGTTACTCGCCATCCCAAGAGACCCAGTACTTC,CASSYSPSQETQYF
many,.,TRBV6-5,TRBJ2-7,TGTGCCAGCAGTTTACGGCCCCCCGGGACATTCATCTACGAGCAGTACTTC,CASSLRPPGTFIYEQYF
few,.,TRBV4-3,TRBJ2-7,TGCGCCAGCAGCCCGGGACATTACAGCTCCTACGAGCAGTACTTC,CASSPGHYSSYEQYF
many,TRBD2,TRBV5-1,TRBJ2-3,TGCGCCAGCAGCGGTACATATACTAGCGGGGTGACAGATACGCAGTATTTT,CASSGTYTSGVTDTQYF
.,.,TRBV6-2/TRBV6-3,TRBJ1-1,TGTGCCAGCAGTTACCGGCCCCGCCAGGGGCTGAACACTGAAGCTTTCTTT,CASSYRPRQGLNTEAFF
many,.,TRBV7-2,TRBJ2-7,TGTGCCAGCAGCTTGAAATGGACACCCTCCTACGAGCAGTACTTC,CASSLKWTPSYEQYF
many,.,TRBV5-1,TRBJ2-1,TGCGCCAGCAGTATCATTCGGACAGCCCCACCTGAGCAGTTCTTC,CASSIIRTAPPEQFF
.,.,TRBV7-6,TRBJ2-5,TGTGCCAGCAGCTACCCCCGGGACAACCAAGAGACCCAGTACTTC,CASSYPRDNQETQYF
many,TRBD1,TRBV28,TRBJ2-7,TGTGCCAGCAGTTTTAGAATTGGACAGGGGACCTACGAGCAGTACTTC,CASSFRIGQGTYEQYF
many,.,TRBV9,TRBJ1-1,TGTGCCAGCAGCCCGTTCGTGAGAGGCACTGAAGCTTTCTTT,CASSPFVRGTEAFF
many,.,TRBV5-1,TRBJ2-7,TGCGCCAGCTCCCTAGGGGGATCACACTACGAGCAGTACTTC,CASSLGGSHYEQYF
many,.,TRBV29-1,TRBJ1-3,TGCAGCGTTAGATCTAGCTCTGGAAACACCATATATTTT,CSVRSSSGNTIYF
many,.,TRBV7-2,TRBJ2-1,TGTGCCAGCAGCTTAAGATCCTACAATGAGCAGTTCTTC,CASSLRSYNEQFF
few,.,TRBV5-1,TRBJ2-7,TGCGCCAGTAAAACCCAGGGAAGGCAGAGGCAGTACTTC,CASKTQGRQRQYF
.,.,TRBV20-1,TRBJ1-6,TGCAGTGCTAGAGGTGGGACGGAGACACCCCTCCACTTT,CSARGGTETPLHF
many,.,TRBV12-3/TRBV12-4,TRBJ1-5,TGTGCCAGCAGTTTACTCCAGGGAAATCAGCCCCAGCATTTT,CASSLLQGNQPQHF
many,TRBD1,TRBV4-1,TRBJ1-1,TGCGCCAGCAGCCAAGAAGAACAGGGGGCGCGAGGGATCACTGAAGCTTTCTTT,CASSQEEQGARGITEAFF
.,TRBD2,TRBV6-2/TRBV6-3,TRBJ2-1,TGTGCCAGCAGCCACCCCCCGGGACTAGCGGGGGCGGACAATGAGCAGTTCTTC,CASSHPPGLAGADNEQFF
many,TRBD1,TRBV28,TRBJ2-3,TGTGCCAGCAGTTTATACAGGACAGGGAGGGATACGCAGTATTTT,CASSLYRTGRDTQYF
few,TRBD2,TRBV11-1,TRBJ2-7,TGTGCCAGCAGCTTCGGGGCTCTCGGGGAGCGGGAGTTAACCTACGAGCAGTACTTC,CASSFGALGERELTYEQYF
many,TRBD1,TRBV4-1,TRBJ1-2,TGCGCCAGCAGCCAAGAGCCGTCTGGGACAGATGGCTACACCTTC,CASSQEPSGTDGYTF
many,.,TRBV5-1,TRBJ2-2,TGCGCCAGCAGCTTTGCGACCGACACCGGGGAGCTGTTTTTT,CASSFATDTGELFF
many,.,TRBV12-3/TRBV12-4,TRBJ1-2,TGTGCCAGCAACGACGGATATGGCTACACCTTC,CASNDGYGYTF
.,.,TRBV25-1,TRBJ2-7,TGTGCCAGCTCTGAGTGGTCCGTTAACTCCTACGAGCAGTACTTC,CASSEWSVNSYEQYF
.,.,TRBV10-2,TRBJ2-1,TGCGCCAGCAGTGAGTCACGGCGAGGAGGTGAGCAGTTCTTC,CASSESRRGGEQFF
many,.,TRBV4-3,TRBJ2-2,TGCGCCAGCAGCCAAGTAGGGGGACAGTGGGGGGTGAAGCTGTTTTTT,CASSQVGGQWGVKLFF
many,.,TRBV5-1,TRBJ1-1,TGCGCCAGCAGCTCCTGGGGCGGAGGAGCTGAAGCTTTCTTT,CASSSWGGGAEAFF
few,.,TRBV20-1,TRBJ2-5,TGCAGTGCCTACCAACAAGAGACCCAGTACTTC,CSAYQQETQYF
many,TRBD1,TRBV6-5,TRBJ1-4,TGTGCCAGCAGTTGGGGGGACAGGGTTAATGAAAAACTGTTTTTT,CASSWGDRVNEKLFF
few,TRBD2,TRBV9,TRBJ2-1,TGTGCCAGCAGCGCGCCGGGACTAGCGGGAGGAGGTGAGCAGTTCTTC,CASSAPGLAGGGEQFF
many,TRBD1,TRBV20-1,TRBJ1-2,TGCAGTGCGAGTGACAGGGACCCTGGCTACACCTTC,CSASDRDPGYTF
many,.,TRBV6-1,TRBJ1-4,TGTGCCAGCAGGAGTCGGGAGGGCGCAAATGAAAAACTGTTTTTT,CASRSREGANEKLFF
many,TRBD2,TRBV27,TRBJ2-1,TGTGCCAGCAGTTGGGATGTGCGGGAGGTCTCCTACAATGAGCAGTTCTTC,CASSWDVREVSYNEQFF
many,.,TRBV5-6,TRBJ2-7,TGTGCCAGCAGCTTGGAACCCAAGATGGCCTACGAGCAGTACTTC,CASSLEPKMAYEQYF
few,TRBD2,TRBV29-1,TRBJ2-1,TGCAGCGGGGCTAGCGGGAGGGCGGGTGAGCAGTTCTTC,CSGASGRAGEQFF
many,TRBD2,TRBV20-1,TRBJ2-1,TGCAGTGCTAGTGAACCCCGGCGGGAGACCTACAATGAGCAGTTCTTC,CSASEPRRETYNEQFF
many,.,TRBV21-1,TRBJ1-5,TGTGCCAGCAGCAAAGTGGACAGGGACCAAGCCAATCAGCCCCAGCATTTT,CASSKVDRDQANQPQHF
many,.,TRBV27,TRBJ1-1,TGTGCCAGCAGTTTTGACCCTACAGGGCTAACTGAAGCTTTCTTT,CASSFDPTGLTEAFF
many,TRBD2,TRBV20-1,TRBJ2-4,TGCAGTGGAGGACCGGGGGGCATTCAGTACTTC,CSGGPGGIQYF
many,TRBD1,TRBV29-1,TRBJ2-3,TGCAGCGTTGAAAGGACAGGGGGGGGCACAGATACGCAGTATTTT,CSVERTGGGTDTQYF
many,.,TRBV7-2,TRBJ1-1,TGTGCCAGCAGCTTAGGGGGTATCGGGTTGGGTGGCACTGAAGCTTTCTTT,CASSLGGIGLGGTEAFF
many,.,TRBV20-1,TRBJ1-5,TGCAGTGCTTACAGGGGCAATCAGCCCCAGCATTTT,CSAYRGNQPQHF
many,TRBD1,TRBV7-9,TRBJ2-7,TGTGCCAGCAGCTCCTGGGGACAGGGGAGCTCCTACGAGCAGTACTTC,CASSSWGQGSSYEQYF
many,TRBD2,TRBV5-1,TRBJ2-1,TGCGCCAGCAGCTGGGGACTAGCGGGAGAGGGAGTCTACAATGAGCAGTTCTTC,CASSWGLAGEGVYNEQFF
many,.,TRBV29-1,TRBJ2-7,TGCAGCGTTGGGAGAGACTACGAGCAGTACTTC,CSVGRDYEQYF
many,TRBD1,TRBV10-3,TRBJ1-2,TGTGCCATCAGTGATGGACCCCGACAGGGGGCAGGTGGCTACACCTTC,CAISDGPRQGAGGYTF